This entry lists 5 T cell receptor beta chains sequenced from one sample in a study of tumor-infiltrating lymphocytes in primary liver carcinoma. Production of TCR beta cDNA used roughly 500 ng total RNA together with a constant-region primer. Investigators got TCR beta libraries out of three nested multiplex PCR rounds, done with slightly modified ARM-PCR. Running ten to eleven cycles apiece, the first two PCR rounds relied on TRBV1-TRBV30 forward primers together with a C-beta reverse primer. A single record per CDR3 protein comes from TCRdb applying MiXCR to the multiplex PCR reads. The table includes 200,000 or so distinct CDR3 sequences, almost 65% detected once. They got blood RNA out of unsorted whole blood and also pulled out germline DNA. Material for sequencing was peripheral blood. These TCRs come from an older woman with primary liver carcinoma and hepatitis B virus infection.

With respect to this clonotype: It may be a read error: a sequence one base away is much more abundant. The genes are TRBV4-2 and TRBJ1-5; D gene uncertain. Germline V gene sequence: CDR1 LGHNA, CDR2 YNFKEQ. This CDR3 contains 15 residues. The CDR3 DNA follows: TGTACCAGCAGCCAAGATTTGGCGGGTAATCAGCCCCAGCATTTT. Translation: CTSSQDLAGNQPQHF.

In this sample, this clonotype turned up once. A much larger clone differs from this one at a single base, so this may be a read error. The chain is built from TRBV6-1 and TRBJ1-1; TRBD1 might be the D (5 bases). The length of the CDR3 is 14 residues. Per the germline V gene, CDR1 is MNHNS and CDR2 is SASEGT. The germline V and J ends were trimmed by 2 bases and 13 bases, with 20 bases remaining between them. CDR3 amino acids: CASSEFRGAFRNFF. In nucleotides, the CDR3 is TGTGCCAGCAGTGAATTCCGAGGGGCTTTTAGAAATTTCTTT.

A word on this clonotype: A read error may explain this, as a much larger clone is one base away. The chain couples TRBV5-4 to TRBJ2-3, with 7 positions matching TRBD2. V lost 5 bases and J lost 5; bases outside the gene matches: 11. The germline V gene encodes CDR1 SGHNT and CDR2 YYREEE (reference sequence). This CDR3 is 15 amino acids long. Written as DNA, the CDR3 is TGTGCCAGCAGTTCCCGCGGGAGTCGAGTAGATACGCAGTATTTT. Amino acid sequence: CASSSRGSRVDTQYF.

As to this clonotype: A much more abundant neighbour one base away suggests this may be a read error. The chain joins TRBV30 to TRBJ1-2; possibly TRBD1 for D (5 bases). The CDR3 loop spans 10 amino acids. Germline V gives CDR1 GTSNPN, CDR2 SVGIG (reference sequence). V was shortened by 3 bases and J by 10 bases, with 9 bases between the two germline ends. CDR3 amino acids: CAWSQGDYTF. The CDR3 nucleotides are TGTGCCTGGAGCCAGGGAGACTACACCTTC.

This chain joins TRBV13 and TRBJ2-7; the match to TRBD1 covers 9 bases. With 5 bases clipped from V and 4 bases from J, the junction kept 12 bases outside the gene matches. Germline V CDR1 and CDR2: PRHDT, FYEKMQ (reference sequence). The CDR3 runs to 16 residues. As DNA, the CDR3 is TGTGCCAGCAGCGCACAGGGGGGACAGGGTGGATACGAGCAGTACTTC. Its protein is CASSAQGGQGGYEQYF.